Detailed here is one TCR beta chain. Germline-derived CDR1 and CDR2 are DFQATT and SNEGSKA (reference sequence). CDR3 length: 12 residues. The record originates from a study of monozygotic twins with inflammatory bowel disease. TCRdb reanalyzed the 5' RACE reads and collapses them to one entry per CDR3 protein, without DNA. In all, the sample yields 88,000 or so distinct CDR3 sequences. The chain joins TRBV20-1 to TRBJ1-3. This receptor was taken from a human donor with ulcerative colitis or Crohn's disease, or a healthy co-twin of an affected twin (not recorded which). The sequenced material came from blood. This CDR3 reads CSASSSGNTIYF.